Below are 21 T cell receptor beta chains sequenced from a single sample in a study of cytotoxic CD8 clonotypes in ibrutinib-treated CLL. Clones were sequenced by immunoSEQ multiplex PCR, and TCRdb holds only the in-frame ones, with some missing. This table has 150,000 to 200,000 clones, nearly 90% appearing once. This material consisted of PBMCs, taken at disease progression, from a patient treated with ibrutinib. These receptor sequences come from a human donor with chronic lymphocytic leukemia.

The V and J genes are TRBV27 and TRBJ2-7; possible D gene TRBD2, 6 bases. CDR1 and CDR2 from the germline V gene are MNHEY and SMNVEV (reference sequence). The CDR3 contains 14 residues. V lost 7 bases and J 4 bases, leaving 17 bases between the germline ends. CDR3 residues: CASKPSGERYEQYF. The CDR3 DNA reads TGTGCCAGCAAACCTTCGGGGGAGAGGTACGAGCAGTACTTC.

The gene calls are TRBV6-4 and TRBJ2-1; 12 bases fit TRBD2. V trimming: 4 bases; J trimming: 8 bases; junction bases outside the gene matches: 9. CDR1 is MRHNA and CDR2 is SNTAGT in the germline V gene. The CDR3 sequence is 16 residues long. In DNA, the CDR3 is TGTGCCAGCAGTGCGACTAGCGGGAGTATCGTCGATGAGCAGTTCTTC. Its translation: CASSATSGSIVDEQFF.

This clone has a single count. The V call is TRBV5-1, the J call TRBJ2-7, with D hard to call. Germline values: CDR1 SGHRS, CDR2 YFSETQ. The CDR3 totals 11 residues. V gave up 3 bases and J gave up 9 bases, with 10 bases separating them. The CDR3 reads CASSSSDGQYF. The DNA for the CDR3 is TGCGCCAGCAGCTCGTCCGACGGGCAGTACTTC.

The V call is TRBV7-9, the J call TRBJ1-1; 9 bases agree with TRBD1. With 5 bases clipped from V and 4 bases from J, the junction kept 8 bases outside the gene matches. Germline V gives CDR1 SEHNR, CDR2 FQNEAQ (reference sequence). This CDR3 comprises 15 residues. CDR3 region: CASSILQGAGTEAFF. In nucleotides, the CDR3 is TGTGCCAGCAGCATCCTACAGGGGGCAGGCACTGAAGCTTTCTTT. Supplemented by reference TRBV7-9 and TRBJ1-1, the full variable domain reads DTGVSQNPRHKITKRGQNVTFRCDPISEHNRLYWYRQTLGQGPEFLTYFQNEAQLEKSRLLSDRFSAERPKGSFSTLEIQRTEQGDSAMYLCASSILQGAGTEAFFGQGTRLTVV.

The V and J genes are TRBV9 and TRBJ1-2, with unresolved D. Trimming removed 0 bases from V and 4 bases from J, with 7 bases in between. There are 13 residues in the CDR3. Germline CDR1 SGDLS, CDR2 YYNGEE. CDR3 nucleotides: TGTGCCAGCAGCGTAGGGGTAGCCTATGGCTACACCTTC. Its translation is CASSVGVAYGYTF.

The V and J genes are TRBV6-5 and TRBJ2-1; unclear D gene. The CDR3 has 15 residues. Germline values: CDR1 MNHEY, CDR2 SVGAGI. The V gene lost 6 bases and the J gene lost 2 bases, with 14 bases spanning the gap. The CDR3: CASSNMGGTYNEQFF. CDR3 DNA sequence: TGTGCCAGCAGCAACATGGGCGGCACCTACAATGAGCAGTTCTTC.

This clone was observed once. The gene calls are TRBV19 and TRBJ2-7; no firm D call. With 4 bases removed from V and 2 bases from J, the gap between germline ends came to 12 bases. The germline gives CDR1 LNHDA, CDR2 SQIVND (reference sequence). The CDR3 loop spans 14 amino acids. CDR3 sequence reads: CASSSTVSTYEQYF. The CDR3 nucleotides are TGTGCCAGTAGTAGCACGGTGTCTACCTACGAGCAGTACTTC.

This clone was recorded once. The chain employs TRBV5-1 and TRBJ2-7; D is unclear. CDR1 and CDR2 (germline): SGHRS, YFSETQ. The CDR3 spans 12 residues. The ends were cut back, 0 bases at V and 4 bases at J, with 5 bases in the middle. The CDR3 sequence is CASSLGAYEQYF. CDR3 bases: TGCGCCAGCAGCTTGGGGGCGTACGAGCAGTACTTC.

V is TRBV7-8 and J is TRBJ2-1, with TRBD2 matching 13 bases. V dropped 4 bases and J dropped 8; count of bases not matched to a gene: 8. Germline V gene data show CDR1 as SGHVS and CDR2 as FQNEAQ. This CDR3 is 16 amino acids long. The CDR3 spells CASSSRTSGSRDEQFF. The CDR3 DNA reads TGTGCCAGCAGCTCCCGGACTAGCGGGAGCAGGGATGAGCAGTTCTTC.

This clone was found a few times. The V and J genes are TRBV19 and TRBJ1-1; weak D call: TRBD1 (6 bases). The V end lost 3 bases, the J end lost 5 bases, and 13 bases lay between the germline ends. The CDR3 is 14 residues long. CDR1 LNHDA and CDR2 SQIVND come from the germline V gene (reference sequence). The CDR3 region has the DNA TGTGCCAGTAGTATCCCGGGGGCACGGACTGAAGCTTTCTTT. Residues: CASSIPGARTEAFF.

The chain couples TRBV18 to TRBJ2-1; the D gene could be TRBD1 or TRBD2 (5 bases each). The germline CDR1 and CDR2 sequences are KGHSH and LQKENI. This CDR3 region has 11 residues. Trimming removed 5 bases at V and 8 bases at J, with 7 bases between. The CDR3 spells CASSGDHEQFF. The CDR3 coding sequence is TGTGCCAGCTCAGGGGACCATGAGCAGTTCTTC.

The J gene is TRBJ1-1, the V gene TRBV5-4, with 7 bases aligning to TRBD1. The CDR3 covers 18 residues. V was pared by 5 bases and J by 1 base, with 17 bases of the junction left unmatched. Germline lookup yields CDR1 SGHNT and CDR2 YYREEE (reference sequence). The CDR3 spells CASSSPPVEGGKNTEAFF. The CDR3 DNA follows: TGTGCCAGCAGTTCACCCCCCGTTGAAGGGGGCAAGAACACTGAAGCTTTCTTT.

The chain joins TRBV5-4 to TRBJ2-7; 14 bases map to TRBD2. Germline V CDR1 and CDR2: SGHNT, YYREEE (reference sequence). J was trimmed by 7 bases and V by 3 bases; bases with no gene match: 12. This CDR3 is 17 amino acids long. In DNA, the CDR3 is TGTGCCAGCAGCTCAGGGACTAGCGGGAGAACATCGGTTGAGCAGTACTTC. Translation: CASSSGTSGRTSVEQYF.

CDR3: CASSLTPGANVLTF. Here the CDR3 DNA reads TGTGCCAGCAGCCTAACGCCCGGGGCCAACGTCCTGACTTTC. V is TRBV28 and J is TRBJ2-6; unclear D gene. The CDR3 runs to 14 residues. The V gene's germline CDR1 is MDHEN and CDR2 SYDVKM. V lost 6 bases, J lost 4 bases, and 10 bases lay in between.

V usage is TRBV18 and J usage is TRBJ2-2; 8 positions agree with TRBD1. After removal of 3 bases from V and 6 bases from J, the junction contained 6 bases not matched to a gene. The CDR3 is made up of 15 amino acids. The germline V gene encodes CDR1 KGHSH and CDR2 LQKENI. CDR3 region: CASSPDRVSSGELFF. CDR3 DNA sequence: TGTGCCAGCTCACCGGACAGGGTGTCATCCGGGGAGCTGTTTTTT.

This chain uses TRBV28 with TRBJ1-1; 8 positions match TRBD1. In germline, CDR1 is MDHEN, CDR2 SYDVKM. J gave up 1 base and V 6 bases, and 7 bases lay outside the gene matches. The CDR3 is 15 amino acids. The CDR3 nucleotides read TGTGCCAGCAGAATACCCGGGACAGGGAACACTGAAGCTTTCTTT. It encodes CASRIPGTGNTEAFF.

The V gene is TRBV5-1, the J gene TRBJ2-2; D is unclear. Germline CDR1 reads SGHRS; CDR2 reads YFSETQ. The CDR3 has 18 amino acids. Trimming took off 0 bases at V and 0 bases at J, with 15 bases between the two ends. The CDR3 nucleotides are TGCGCCAGCAGCTTGGAAGCCGTGATTACCGCGAACACCGGGGAGCTGTTTTTT. Protein product: CASSLEAVITANTGELFF.

The V call is TRBV5-5, the J call TRBJ1-2, with D tentatively TRBD1 (5 bases). V shed 4 bases and J shed 2 bases, with 15 bases lying between them. Germline V gene lookup returns CDR1 SGHKS and CDR2 YYEKEE (reference sequence). The CDR3 sequence is 15 residues long. The CDR3, as DNA: TGTGCCAGCAGCCCCACAGGCTCAGGGAACTATGGCTACACCTTC. Amino acids: CASSPTGSGNYGYTF. Using reference TRBV5-5 and TRBJ1-2 for the parts outside the CDR3, the full variable domain is DAGVTQSPTHLIKTRGQQVTLRCSPISGHKSVSWYQQVLGQGPQFIFQYYEKEERGRGNFPDRFSARQFPNYSSELNVNALLLGDSALYLCASSPTGSGNYGYTFGSGTRLTVV.

This clone was counted a few times. V is TRBV7-2 and J is TRBJ2-1, with TRBD2 identical over 8 bases. Germline trimming cut 5 bases from V and 12 bases from J; bases unmatched to any gene: 15. CDR3 length: 15 amino acids. Germline V CDR1 and CDR2: SGHTA, FQGNSA. CDR3 in DNA: TGTGCCAGCAGCCAGACGACTAGCGCCGCTCCGGGGCAGTTCTTC. It translates to CASSQTTSAAPGQFF.

V is TRBV18 and J is TRBJ1-3; 8 positions match TRBD1. J was trimmed by 2 bases and V by 7 bases; bases with no gene match: 7. Germline V gene sequence: CDR1 KGHSH, CDR2 LQKENI. There are 15 residues in the CDR3. The CDR3 coding sequence is TGTGCCAGCTTAGATACGACAGGGGCTGGAAACACCATATATTTT. Translation: CASLDTTGAGNTIYF.

The chain employs TRBV2 and TRBJ2-1; tentative D call: TRBD1 (8 bases). Per the germline V gene, CDR1 is SNHLY and CDR2 is FYNNEI. Between the trimmed V and J ends, which lost 7 bases and 9 bases, there was a span of 22 bases. The length of the CDR3 is 15 residues. The CDR3 DNA reads as TGTGCCAGCAAAATACAGGGGGGGTCTGGCGGTGAGCAGTTCTTC. It is translated as CASKIQGGSGGEQFF. The complete variable domain, with remaining parts taken from reference TRBV2 and TRBJ2-1, reads EPEVTQTPSHQVTQMGQEVILRCVPISNHLYFYWYRQILGQKVEFLVSFYNNEISEKSEIFDDQFSVERPDGSNFTLKIRSTKLEDSAMYFCASKIQGGSGGEQFFGPGTRLTVL.